This T cell receptor (beta chain) comes out of a study of T cells in Graves' hyperthyroidism and ophthalmopathy (dated by TCRdb to 2018 to 2020). Notes on the research overall: Peripheral blood samples were taken at the time of initial diagnosis, prior to any treatment. In addition, the study compared T-cell repertoires in thyroid tissue and in blood from 6 or 7 Graves' hyperthyroidism patients. To identify distinguishing TCR V-J signatures, a discovery cohort of about 100 patients was used, comprising some 45 with Graves' ophthalmopathy and approximately 57 with stable Graves' hyperthyroidism. The 100 or so discovery patients were divided at random into training and test sets in a 7:3 ratio. According to the paper, TCR Vbeta CDR3 sequencing was carried out on 135 peripheral blood samples, which came from approximately 43 ophthalmopathy, some 73 hyperthyroidism and roughly 17 progressor patients. Prospective prediction of ophthalmopathy was tested in an independent validation cohort consisting of about 20 hyperthyroidism patients and around 16 patients who later progressed to ophthalmopathy. After blood sampling, hyperthyroidism patients were treated with methimazole at a starting dose of 30 mg daily, and ophthalmopathy patients were treated with high-dose intravenous methylprednisolone.

In the case of this clonotype: The antigen it binds to is not known. Base-call qualities are not available, and no considerably larger clone is one nucleotide away.

The TCR beta CDR3 regions were amplified from RNA transcripts. The first round of RT-PCR for the TCR CDR3 was performed with the HTBI primer set and the Qiagen OneStep RT-PCR kit. Libraries were constructed in a second round of multiplex PCR, after which size selection and purification were carried out. The libraries were sequenced on an Illumina HiSeq2000 using paired-end 100 bp reads. In the authors' own workflow: SOAPnuke was used to process the raw data, throwing out any read that contained adapters or uncalled bases, had a mean Phred below 15, or lacked an exact constant-primer or identifier match. COPE v1.2.5 was used to merge the high-quality paired reads, and each unique nucleotide sequence was defined as a clonotype. Clonotypes were aligned to IMGT TRBV, TRBD and TRBJ reference segments using MiTCR v1.1. Only V-J combinations with frequency above 0.0001, covering 99% to 99.2% of repertoires, were analysed. The TCS score was defined as F50 (clonal expansion) divided by E x V (chaos), with BLOSUM62-based TCRdist calculated between CDR3 peptides within each V-J. Welch's t-statistics and random forest reduced some 510 V-J features to 13, which were used in a naive Bayes classifier (R e1071). TCRdb reprocessing: public reads trimmed at Q25 with fastp, clones called with MiXCR, in-frame beta chains kept. CDR3 protein sequences are deduplicated, and each keeps its most common genes and DNA. The V and J calls follow TCRdb's processing rather than the paper's. The sample table contains approximately 400,000 distinct CDR3 sequences; only one count was recorded for around 14% of them. The ten largest clones represent over 25% of the sample.

A patient counted as having stable Graves' hyperthyroidism if no progression to ophthalmopathy occurred over 18 months of follow-up. Hyperthyroidism patients were newly diagnosed, with disease duration under 2 months, and aged 18 to 65 years. The study excluded patients with uncontrolled infections, other autoimmune diseases, pregnancy or lactation. Diagnoses were established on the basis of clinical symptoms, serum thyroxine and TRAb, thyroid ultrasound, and orbital computed tomography. Ficoll-Paque density gradient centrifugation was used to isolate PBMCs from around 9.1 ml of fresh peripheral blood. Total RNA was extracted using Trizol reagent, and RNA quality was assessed on an Agilent 2100 Bioanalyzer. From a lookup of the germline V gene, CDR1 and CDR2 are LGHNA and YNFKEQ. Including cysteine and phenylalanine, the CDR3 has 18 amino acids. The DNA shown is the 54-base CDR3, in frame from base 1. From V the trimming removes 1 base and from J it removes 4 bases, while the gene matches leave 5 bases of the junction unaccounted for.

Study-wide findings and limitations: A 13 V-J signature model separated ophthalmopathy from stable hyperthyroidism, with approximately 86% sensitivity and 81% to 82% specificity in cross-validation and 80%/75% in testing. Most expanded thyroid clonotypes (frequency above 0.001) were also detected in blood, suggesting blood repertoires may reflect thyroid immune responses. During validation, the model predicted progression to ophthalmopathy a median of approximately 7 months ahead of onset, with just under 71% sensitivity and less than 85% specificity. No statistical method was used to set the sample size in advance, and investigators knew the group allocation.

The material sequenced was blood. The receptor comes from a woman aged 25 to 39 with Graves' hyperthyroidism. Rearrangement joined TRBV4-2 to TRBJ2-1; TRBD2 agrees with 15 junctional bases. The CDR3 reads CASSQGGLAGGPYNEQFF. The sequence in DNA is TGTGCCAGCAGCCAAGGGGGACTAGCGGGAGGACCTTACAATGAGCAGTTCTTC.